Listed below are T cell receptor beta chains from one sample, sequenced in a study of cytomegalovirus exposure and HLA in healthy donors. Profiling relied on immunoSEQ multiplex PCR, and the TCRdb table lists in-frame clones only, not all of them. Of a few hundred thousand clones listed, roughly 89% are singletons. The source material was PBMCs. These receptors came from a woman aged 18 to 35 in good health and CMV-seronegative. Each CDR3 is given with its conserved first and last residue. Each record gives: CDR3 protein, CDR3 DNA, CDR3 length, V gene, D gene, clone size, J gene. D genes are given only for firm matches. Not all rows give a size; the values are once, few, many and, for expanded clones, a class.

CASSSRTGTYEQYF,TGTGCCAGCAGCTCGAGGACAGGGACCTACGAGCAGTACTTC,14,TRBV13,TRBD1,NA,TRBJ2-7
CASSSAGQNYGYTF,TGTGCCAGCAGCTCAGCCGGACAGAACTATGGCTACACCTTC,14,TRBV7-8,NA,NA,TRBJ1-2
CASSEFGPDTQYF,TGCGCCAGCAGTGAGTTTGGCCCAGATACGCAGTATTTT,13,TRBV10-1,NA,once,TRBJ2-3
CASSLNPSGYNEQFF,TGTGCCAGCAGCTTAAACCCTAGCGGGTACAATGAGCAGTTCTTC,15,TRBV7-3,TRBD2,NA,TRBJ2-1
CASSVREGDSYGYTF,TGTGCCAGCAGCGTCCGGGAGGGGGACAGCTATGGCTACACCTTC,15,TRBV7-9,TRBD1,NA,TRBJ1-2
CASSLARDFEWDEQYF,TGTGCCAGCAGCTTAGCTCGGGATTTCGAATGGGACGAGCAGTACTTC,16,TRBV7-2,NA,NA,TRBJ2-7
CASTPSQAFSYEQYF,TGTGCCAGCACCCCAAGTCAGGCCTTCTCCTACGAGCAGTACTTC,15,TRBV6-1,NA,NA,TRBJ2-7
CASSSQAPGGRGTEAFF,TGTGCCAGCAGCTCCCAAGCCCCTGGGGGCCGGGGTACTGAAGCTTTCTTT,17,TRBV7-3,NA,NA,TRBJ1-1
CASEDRESSYNSPLHF,TGTGCCAGCGAGGACAGGGAAAGCTCCTATAATTCACCCCTCCACTTT,16,TRBV2,TRBD1,NA,TRBJ1-6
CAISESAPGQVMEQYF,TGTGCCATCAGTGAGTCTGCCCCGGGACAGGTTATGGAGCAGTACTTC,16,TRBV10-3,TRBD1,NA,TRBJ2-7
CASSGGGNNSPLHF,TGCGCCAGCAGTGGGGGCGGAAATAATTCACCCCTCCACTTT,14,TRBV10-2,NA,NA,TRBJ1-6
CASSAHYEQYF,TGTGCCAGCAGTGCCCACTACGAGCAGTACTTC,11,TRBV25-1,NA,few,TRBJ2-7
CASPRGNEQFF,TGTGCCAGCCCAAGGGGCAATGAGCAGTTCTTC,11,TRBV2,NA,NA,TRBJ2-1
CASSQDPDMPYGYTF,TGTGCCAGCAGCCAAGATCCGGACATGCCCTATGGCTACACCTTC,15,TRBV4-2,NA,NA,TRBJ1-2
CASSTMTGGNQPQHF,TGTGCCAGTAGTACTATGACAGGGGGAAATCAGCCCCAGCATTTT,15,TRBV19,TRBD1,once,TRBJ1-5
CASSTGTIYTGELFF,TGTGCCAGTAGCACCGGGACTATTTACACCGGGGAGCTGTTTTTT,15,TRBV19,TRBD2,NA,TRBJ2-2
CASSRGITKYEQYF,TGTGCCAGCAGCCGTGGAATAACTAAGTACGAGCAGTACTTC,14,TRBV5-6,NA,NA,TRBJ2-7
CASSMRGAGELFF,TGTGCCAGTAGTATGCGGGGGGCCGGGGAGCTGTTTTTT,13,TRBV19,TRBD2,NA,TRBJ2-2
CASKGVAGNNEQFF,TGTGCCAGCAAGGGAGTAGCGGGGAACAATGAGCAGTTCTTC,14,TRBV2,TRBD2,once,TRBJ2-1
CASTSPGGGVRTGELFF,TGTGCCAGCACCTCTCCTGGCGGGGGGGTTCGTACCGGGGAGCTGTTTTTT,17,TRBV9,TRBD2,NA,TRBJ2-2
CAWIRDSGIETQYF,TGTGCCTGGATTCGGGACTCTGGTATAGAGACCCAGTACTTC,14,TRBV30,NA,NA,TRBJ2-5